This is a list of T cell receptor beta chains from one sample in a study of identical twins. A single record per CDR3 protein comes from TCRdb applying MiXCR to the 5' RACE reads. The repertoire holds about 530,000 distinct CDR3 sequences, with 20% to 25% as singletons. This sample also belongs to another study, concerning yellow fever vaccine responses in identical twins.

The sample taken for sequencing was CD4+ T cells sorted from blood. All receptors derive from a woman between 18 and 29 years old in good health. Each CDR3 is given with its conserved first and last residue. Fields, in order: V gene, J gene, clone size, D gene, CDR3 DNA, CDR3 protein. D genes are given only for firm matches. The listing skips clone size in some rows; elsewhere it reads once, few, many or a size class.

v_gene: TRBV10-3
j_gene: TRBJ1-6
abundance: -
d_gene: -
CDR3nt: TGTGCCATCCGGGCGCAAAATTCACCCCTCCACTTT
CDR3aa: CAIRAQNSPLHF

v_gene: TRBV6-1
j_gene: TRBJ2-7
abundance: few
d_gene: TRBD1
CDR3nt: TGTGCCAGCAGTGTTCCGGGACAGGGCTCCTACGAGCAGTACTTC
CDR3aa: CASSVPGQGSYEQYF

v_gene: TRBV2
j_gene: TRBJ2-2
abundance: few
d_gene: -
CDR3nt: TGTGCCAGCAGTGGAGGGGTAAACGGGGAGCTGTTTTTT
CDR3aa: CASSGGVNGELFF

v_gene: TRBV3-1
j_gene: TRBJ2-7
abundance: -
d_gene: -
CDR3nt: TGTGCCAGCAGCCAAGGTAGGGGTACCTACGAGCAGTACTTC
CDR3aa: CASSQGRGTYEQYF

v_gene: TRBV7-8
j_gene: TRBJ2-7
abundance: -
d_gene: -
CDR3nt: TGTGCCAGCAGCTTAGTCCAGTTAAACTACGAGCAGTACTTC
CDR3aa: CASSLVQLNYEQYF

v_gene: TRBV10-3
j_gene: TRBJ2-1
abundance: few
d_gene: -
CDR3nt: TGTGCCATCAGTGATGGGATCAGCTCCTACAATGAGCAGTTCTTC
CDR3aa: CAISDGISSYNEQFF

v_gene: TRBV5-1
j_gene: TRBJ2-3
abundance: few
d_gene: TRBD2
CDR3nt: TGCGCCAGCAGCTTGGCCAGACTAGCGGGGTCTAGACCCACAGATACGCAGTATTTT
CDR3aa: CASSLARLAGSRPTDTQYF

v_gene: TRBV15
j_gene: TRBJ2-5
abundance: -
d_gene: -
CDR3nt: TGTGCCACCAGCAGGGACCCAGGGGCTCCGCGGGAGACCCAGTACTTC
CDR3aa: CATSRDPGAPRETQYF

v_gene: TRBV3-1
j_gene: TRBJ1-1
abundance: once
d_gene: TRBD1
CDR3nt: TGTGCCAGCAGCCAAAAAGGACAGGGGAGGCTCGACACTGAAGCTTTCTTT
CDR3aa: CASSQKGQGRLDTEAFF

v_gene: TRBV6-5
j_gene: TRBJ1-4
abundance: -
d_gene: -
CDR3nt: TGTGCCAGCAGTTACTCGAATTTCGGGGGTCGCGAAAAACTGTTTTTT
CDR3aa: CASSYSNFGGREKLFF

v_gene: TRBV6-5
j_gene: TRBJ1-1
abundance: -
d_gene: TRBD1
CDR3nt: TGTGCCAGCAGTTTCAACAGGGGGCTGACTGAAGCTTTCTTT
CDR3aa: CASSFNRGLTEAFF

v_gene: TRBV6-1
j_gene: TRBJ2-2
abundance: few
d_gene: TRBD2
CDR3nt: TGTGCCAGCAAGCGGGGCACCGGGGAGCTGTTTTTT
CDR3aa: CASKRGTGELFF

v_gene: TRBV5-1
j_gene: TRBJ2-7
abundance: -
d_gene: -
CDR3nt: TGCGCCAGCACCGGGGCGGGCCGCTCCTACGAGCAGTACTTC
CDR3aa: CASTGAGRSYEQYF

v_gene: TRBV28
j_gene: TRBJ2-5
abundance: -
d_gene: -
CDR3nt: TGTGCCAGCAGCCCCAGTGGGGGTGGGTATCAAGAGACCCAGTACTTC
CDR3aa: CASSPSGGGYQETQYF

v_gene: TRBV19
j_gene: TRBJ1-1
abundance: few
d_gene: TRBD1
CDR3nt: TGTGCCAGTAGATCCCAGGGGGGGATCATGAACACTGAAGCTTTCTTT
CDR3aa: CASRSQGGIMNTEAFF

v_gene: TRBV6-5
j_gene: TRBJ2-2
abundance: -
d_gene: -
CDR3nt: TGTGCCAGCAGTTCCTTGCTGGACAGAATTAACACCGGGGAGCTGTTTTTT
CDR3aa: CASSSLLDRINTGELFF

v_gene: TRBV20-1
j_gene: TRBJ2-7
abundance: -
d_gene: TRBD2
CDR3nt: TGCAGTGCTAGCCCGGGGGGCTACGAGCAGTACTTC
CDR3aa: CSASPGGYEQYF